The 22 T cell receptor beta chains in this list originate from one sample, sequenced in a study of shared clonotypes between healthy human individuals. Clones were sequenced by immunoSEQ multiplex PCR, and TCRdb holds only the in-frame ones, with some missing. The sample records 780,000 or so clones, over 60% being singletons. Material: memory CD4+ T cells sorted from blood. Subset indicated: CD45RA-negative fraction. The source is a woman between 25 and 40 years old in good health.

This sequence joins TRBV28 and TRBJ1-5; a possible D gene is TRBD1 (6 bases). This CDR3 has 15 amino acids. CDR1 is MDHEN and CDR2 is SYDVKM in the germline V gene. Trimming removed 2 bases from V and 6 bases from J, with 14 bases in between. CDR3 coding DNA: TGTGCCAGCAGTTTACATTCAGGGGCAGGTCAGCCCCAGCATTTT. Residues: CASSLHSGAGQPQHF.

The CDR3 nucleotides are TGTGCCAGCCGTCAAGGGGGTCTTAATGAAAAACTGTTTTTT. Translated, it gives CASRQGGLNEKLFF. The genes are TRBV28 and TRBJ1-4, with a tentative D call TRBD1 (6 bases). With 8 bases removed from V and 4 bases from J, the gap between germline ends came to 14 bases. Germline V gene sequence: CDR1 MDHEN, CDR2 SYDVKM. This CDR3 has 14 residues.

The chain employs TRBV7-2 and TRBJ1-3, with TRBD1 as a possible D gene (6 bases). Deletions cut 5 bases from V and 5 bases from J, with 16 bases between. Germline V gene data show CDR1 as SGHTA and CDR2 as FQGNSA. The CDR3 is 15 residues long. CDR3 in DNA: TGTGCCAGCAGCCCGCTGACAGGACAACGAAACACCATATATTTT. It translates to CASSPLTGQRNTIYF.

Remarks on this clone: This CDR3 is also generated by other DNA sequences in the sample. The V and J genes are TRBV28 and TRBJ2-7; D might be TRBD1 (6 bases). Trimming cost V 3 bases and J 1 base, with 10 bases left between them. The CDR3 sequence is 14 residues long. Germline V CDR1 and CDR2: MDHEN, SYDVKM. CDR3 coding DNA: TGTGCCAGCAGTTTCCCCGGACAGTCCTACGAGCAGTACTTC. This translates into CASSFPGQSYEQYF.

This clone was recorded a few times. The chain joins TRBV11-2 to TRBJ1-1; D unresolved. Germline values: CDR1 SGHAT, CDR2 FQNNGV. V was cut by 5 bases and J by 0 bases, with 13 bases left in between. This CDR3 is built from 15 residues. This CDR3 is CASSPTRQLNTEAFF. The CDR3 region has the DNA TGTGCCAGCAGCCCAACCAGGCAGTTGAACACTGAAGCTTTCTTT.

A single count supports this clone. This chain joins TRBV21-1 and TRBJ1-3. TRBV21-1 is flagged as a pseudogene. CDR3 size: 17 residues. CDR3 residues: CASSKALRKSGNITIYF. The CDR3, as DNA: TGTGCCAGCAGCAAAGCGCTACGGAAGTCGGGCAACATCACCATATATTTT.

J is TRBJ2-5 and V is TRBV29-1; possibly TRBD1 or TRBD2 for D (5 bases each). The V end was cut by 4 bases, the J end by 9 bases, with 24 bases between. Per germline, CDR1 SQVTM and CDR2 ANQGSEA. This CDR3 contains 15 residues. The CDR3 sequence: CSVAGPSASLGAQYF. The CDR3 nucleotides are TGCAGCGTTGCGGGGCCCTCGGCGAGCCTGGGGGCCCAGTACTTC.

This clone was counted only a few times. This chain links TRBV19 with TRBJ2-3; D is unresolved. The CDR3 runs to 14 residues. V gave up 3 bases and J gave up 4 bases, with 11 bases separating them. Germline CDR1 LNHDA, CDR2 SQIVND (reference sequence). Here the CDR3 reads CASSMAGESDTQYF. CDR3 DNA: TGTGCCAGTAGTATGGCAGGTGAATCAGATACGCAGTATTTT.

J is TRBJ1-4 and V is TRBV5-1, with D possibly being TRBD1 (6 bases). The germline V and J ends were trimmed by 4 bases and 4 bases, with 11 bases remaining between them. The CDR3 covers 14 residues. Germline CDR1 and CDR2: SGHRS and YFSETQ. DNA of the CDR3: TGCGCCAGCAGCCCTGGACAGCTTAATGAAAAACTGTTTTTT. Protein: CASSPGQLNEKLFF.

This rearrangement joins TRBV6-1 to TRBJ1-5, with D hard to call. Trimming left V 5 bases short and J 0 bases short, with 8 bases between. The germline V gene encodes CDR1 MNHNS and CDR2 SASEGT. The CDR3 spans 14 residues. CDR3 region: CASSPSISNQPQHF. CDR3 DNA: TGTGCCAGCAGTCCCTCGATTAGCAATCAGCCCCAGCATTTT.

The rearrangement uses TRBV30 and TRBJ2-7; D unresolved. Trimming took off 5 bases at V and 5 bases at J, with 10 bases between the two ends. Germline V gene lookup returns CDR1 GTSNPN and CDR2 SVGIG (reference sequence). CDR3 size: 11 residues. In DNA, the CDR3 is TGTGCCTGGGGGATTGGGGACGAGCAGTACTTC. It yields the protein CAWGIGDEQYF.

The genes are TRBV14 and TRBJ1-3, with D hard to call. The V and J ends lost 4 bases and 0 bases respectively, with 7 bases between them. There are 14 residues in the CDR3. CDR1 and CDR2 (germline): SGHDN, FVKESK. This chain's CDR3 is CASSRTLSGNTIYF. CDR3 in DNA: TGTGCCAGCAGCCGTACACTCTCTGGAAACACCATATATTTT. The variable domain in full, completed from reference TRBV14 and TRBJ1-3, reads EAGVTQFPSHSVIEKGQTVTLRCDPISGHDNLYWYRRVMGKEIKFLLHFVKESKQDESGMPNNRFLAERTGGTYSTLKVQPAELEDSGVYFCASSRTLSGNTIYFGEGSWLTVV.

The V and J genes are TRBV2 and TRBJ2-1; the D is unclear. The CDR3 extends over 13 amino acids. V lost 4 bases, J lost 7 bases, and 11 bases lay in between. Germline V gene sequence: CDR1 SNHLY, CDR2 FYNNEI. CDR3 in amino acids: CASSADQRNEQFF. The CDR3 DNA sequence: TGTGCCAGCAGTGCGGACCAGAGGAATGAGCAGTTCTTC.

The V gene is TRBV19, the J gene TRBJ2-2, with TRBD2 matching over 9 bases. Trimming removed 1 base from V and 2 bases from J; junction bases left unmatched: 5. Germline values: CDR1 LNHDA, CDR2 SQIVND (reference sequence). This CDR3 region has 17 residues. CDR3 residues: CASSIGVLAGNTGELFF. DNA for the CDR3: TGTGCCAGTAGTATAGGAGTCCTAGCGGGAAACACCGGGGAGCTGTTTTTT.

This clone appeared once. The rearrangement joins TRBV5-8 to TRBJ2-1; 7 bases map to TRBD2. The CDR3 extends over 16 amino acids. Trimming removed 9 bases from V and 1 base from J; junction bases left unmatched: 13. The V gene's germline CDR1 is SGHTS and CDR2 YDEGEE. The CDR3 sequence is CATLQPGLTSYNEQFF. CDR3 DNA: TGTGCCACCCTCCAGCCGGGACTAACTTCCTACAATGAGCAGTTCTTC. The full variable domain, in which reference TRBV5-8 and TRBJ2-1 provide the parts outside the CDR3, is EAGVTQSPTHLIKTRGQQATLRCSPISGHTSVYWYQQALGLGLQFLLWYDEGEERNRGNFPPRFSGRQFPNYSSELNVNALELEDSALYLCATLQPGLTSYNEQFFGPGTRLTVL.

This chain connects TRBV11-2 to TRBJ2-5; TRBD1 might be the D (5 bases). The CDR3 consists of 15 residues. V dropped 4 bases and J dropped 7 bases, with 19 bases sitting between them. CDR1 and CDR2 from the germline V gene are SGHAT and FQNNGV. CDR3: CASSSLDGRVATQYF. In nucleotides, the CDR3 is TGTGCCAGCAGCTCCCTTGATGGCAGGGTTGCGACCCAGTACTTC.

The V and J genes are TRBV5-1 and TRBJ1-4, with a weak D call TRBD1 (6 bases). CDR1 and CDR2 from the germline V gene are SGHRS and YFSETQ. CDR3 size: 14 residues. The V and J ends lost 1 base and 5 bases respectively, with 9 bases between them. The CDR3 DNA is TGCGCCAGCAGCTTGTATACAGGGAATGAAAAACTGTTTTTT. Translation: CASSLYTGNEKLFF.

This chain uses TRBV2 with TRBJ1-2; D not resolved. Germline V lookup: CDR1 SNHLY, CDR2 FYNNEI. V was cut by 5 bases and J by 8 bases, with 21 bases left in between. CDR3 length: 15 amino acids. CDR3 sequence: CASSRIIPGLGGYTF. The CDR3 bases are TGTGCCAGCAGTCGGATAATCCCCGGCCTCGGGGGCTACACCTTC. Full variable domain (missing parts from reference TRBV2 and TRBJ1-2): EPEVTQTPSHQVTQMGQEVILRCVPISNHLYFYWYRQILGQKVEFLVSFYNNEISEKSEIFDDQFSVERPDGSNFTLKIRSTKLEDSAMYFCASSRIIPGLGGYTFGSGTRLTVV.

In this sample, this clone turned up a few times. The V call is TRBV27, the J call TRBJ2-1; 9 bases are a match to TRBD2. V lost 11 bases, J lost 7 bases, and 12 bases stayed unmatched. The CDR3 spans 14 residues. The germline V gene has CDR1 MNHEY and CDR2 SMNVEV (reference sequence). The CDR3 sequence: CAAGWASGMNEQFF. DNA of the CDR3: TGTGCCGCTGGATGGGCTAGCGGGATGAATGAGCAGTTCTTC.

The CDR3 nucleotides are TGTGCCTCCTACCGCACCGGCGGGGGAAGCTATGGCTACACCTTC. Amino acid sequence: CASYRTGGGSYGYTF. This chain uses TRBV6-5 with TRBJ1-2; tentatively, D is TRBD1 (5 bases). CDR3 size: 15 residues. With 11 bases removed from V and 4 bases from J, the gap between germline ends came to 23 bases. Germline V CDR1 and CDR2: MNHEY, SVGAGI.

In DNA, the CDR3 is TGTGCCAGCAGCTTGCGTTCCGGCTACACCTTC. This sequence encodes CASSLRSGYTF. The V gene is TRBV5-6, the J gene TRBJ1-2; D gene uncertain. There are 11 residues in the CDR3. The ends were cut back, 1 base at V and 8 bases at J, with 6 bases in the middle. Germline CDR1 and CDR2: SGHDT and YYEEEE.

V is TRBV18 and J is TRBJ2-5, with a possible D match to TRBD1 (5 bases). CDR3 size: 15 residues. The V gene lost 0 bases and the J gene lost 1 base, with 9 bases spanning the gap. CDR1 is KGHSH, CDR2 LQKENI, per germline. In DNA form, the CDR3 reads TGTGCCAGCTCACCACCAATAAGGGGCCAAGAGACCCAGTACTTC. It translates to CASSPPIRGQETQYF. Combining the CDR3 with reference TRBV18 and TRBJ2-5 gives the whole variable domain NAGVMQNPRHLVRRRGQEARLRCSPMKGHSHVYWYRQLPEEGLKFMVYLQKENIIDESGMPKERFSAEFPKEGPSILRIQQVVRGDSAAYFCASSPPIRGQETQYFGPGTRLLVL.